Listed below are T cell receptor beta chains from one sample, sequenced in a study of T-cell reconstitution after alpha-beta-depleted transplantation in children. Each CDR3 protein gets one entry after TCRdb re-called the PCR reads with MiXCR. Among fewer than 550,000 distinct CDR3 sequences, approximately 10% were seen once, and the ten largest hold about 2%. The material was PBMCs, obtained before TCRalphabeta/CD19-depleted stem cell transplant. The receptors stem from a child aged 2 to 10 with inherited bone marrow failure, due to receive a stem cell transplant. The CDR3 runs from the conserved cysteine through the conserved F or W. The D gene is left open where the match is weak. Clone size appears in some rows only: once, few, many, or a class for an expanded clone.

V	J	D	size	CDR3	DNA
TRBV6-1	TRBJ2-5	.	.	CASSELGGFETQYF	TGTGCCAGCAGTGAACTGGGGGGTTTTGAGACCCAGTACTTC
TRBV28	TRBJ2-1	.	many	CASSLIGRNNEQFF	TGTGCCAGCAGTTTAATTGGTCGGAACAATGAGCAGTTCTTC
TRBV5-1	TRBJ2-1	.	many	CASSAGAIYNEQFF	TGCGCCAGCAGCGCCGGGGCGATTTACAATGAGCAGTTCTTC
TRBV7-6	TRBJ2-7	TRBD2	few	CASSTGTSPHEQYF	TGTGCCAGCAGCACGGGGACTAGTCCCCACGAGCAGTACTTC
TRBV20-1	TRBJ2-4	TRBD2	many	CSAIFGLAGGYF	TGCAGTGCTATCTTTGGACTAGCGGGAGGTTATTTC
TRBV5-1	TRBJ2-7	.	many	CASSLGFTDEQYF	TGCGCCAGCAGCTTGGGTTTCACGGACGAGCAGTACTTC
TRBV12-3/TRBV12-4	TRBJ1-4	.	few	CASGIVGEKLFF	TGTGCCAGCGGGATAGTTGGTGAAAAACTGTTTTTT
TRBV19	TRBJ2-6	.	.	CASSGWGSEAGANVLTF	TGTGCCAGTAGTGGCTGGGGGTCGGAGGCTGGGGCCAACGTCCTGACTTTC
TRBV7-8	TRBJ2-1	TRBD2	few	CASSYRLAGGPPGGNEQFF	TGTGCCAGCAGCTACCGACTAGCGGGAGGGCCGCCGGGGGGCAATGAGCAGTTCTTC
TRBV3-1	TRBJ2-5	.	many	CASSQPGGYETQYF	TGTGCCAGCAGCCAACCAGGAGGGTATGAGACCCAGTACTTC
TRBV24-1	TRBJ2-7	TRBD2	.	CATSEASGSGDEQYF	TGTGCCACCAGTGAGGCTAGCGGTTCGGGGGACGAGCAGTACTTC
TRBV15	TRBJ1-2	TRBD1	many	CATSRVGDSLNYGYTF	TGTGCCACCAGCAGAGTTGGGGACAGCTTGAACTATGGCTACACCTTC
TRBV4-3	TRBJ2-2	TRBD2	few	CASSQDLGTSATLGGELFF	TGCGCCAGCAGCCAAGATCTAGGGACTAGCGCCACCCTGGGCGGGGAGCTGTTTTTT
TRBV27	TRBJ2-7	TRBD2	many	CASRPGTSGREQYF	TGTGCCAGCAGACCCGGGACTAGCGGGAGAGAGCAGTACTTC
TRBV20-1	TRBJ2-5	.	many	CSARDLGQQETQYF	TGCAGTGCTAGAGATCTCGGACAACAAGAGACCCAGTACTTC
TRBV20-1	TRBJ2-3	TRBD2	few	CSARDWTSDRTDTQYF	TGCAGTGCTAGAGATTGGACTAGCGACCGCACAGATACGCAGTATTTT
TRBV27	TRBJ2-1	TRBD1	many	CASRRDGTGNFF	TGTGCCAGCAGGAGGGACGGGACAGGGAACTTCTTC
TRBV27	TRBJ2-2	TRBD1	many	CASSTGQMYTGELFF	TGTGCCAGCAGTACGGGACAGATGTACACCGGGGAGCTGTTTTTT
TRBV5-1	TRBJ2-1	TRBD2	many	CASSLGGLAGRQFF	TGCGCCAGCAGCTTGGGGGGACTAGCGGGACGGCAGTTCTTC
TRBV11-2	TRBJ2-1	TRBD2	.	CASGLVGSGASSYNEQFF	TGTGCCAGCGGCTTAGTAGGTAGCGGGGCGAGCTCCTACAATGAGCAGTTCTTC
TRBV29-1	TRBJ2-3	.	.	CSVDLRSTDTQYF	TGCAGCGTTGACTTGCGGTCCACAGATACGCAGTATTTT
TRBV10-3	TRBJ2-1	TRBD2	few	CATLDPGLAGHNEQFF	TGTGCCACCCTTGACCCGGGACTAGCGGGACACAATGAGCAGTTCTTC
TRBV5-1	TRBJ2-3	TRBD2	.	CASSLTSGTSTDTQYF	TGCGCCAGCAGCTTGACTAGCGGAACTAGCACAGATACGCAGTATTTT
TRBV27	TRBJ2-2	TRBD2	.	CASSEKLAGVIGELFF	TGTGCCAGCAGTGAAAAACTAGCGGGAGTGATCGGGGAGCTGTTTTTT
TRBV10-1	TRBJ2-7	.	.	CASSESLSLGQCF	TGCGCCAGCAGTGAATCACTTAGTTTGGGGCAGTGCTTC
TRBV5-4	TRBJ1-3	.	many	CASSVTGLSGNTIYF	TGTGCCAGCAGCGTCACAGGTCTCTCTGGAAACACCATATATTTT
TRBV30	TRBJ2-3	.	few	CAWMSKTSTDTQYF	TGTGCCTGGATGAGTAAGACTAGCACAGATACGCAGTATTTT
TRBV20-1	TRBJ2-7	.	many	CSAHRDTRTYEQYF	TGCAGTGCTCACCGGGACACCCGCACCTACGAGCAGTACTTC
TRBV9	TRBJ2-3	.	many	CASSVGETTTDTQYF	TGTGCCAGCAGCGTAGGGGAGACTACCACAGATACGCAGTATTTT
TRBV5-5	TRBJ1-2	.	many	CASSLGGPWGYTF	TGTGCCAGCAGCTTGGGCGGCCCCTGGGGCTACACCTTC
TRBV3-1	TRBJ2-2	.	many	CASSPGLQNTGELFF	TGTGCCAGCAGCCCGGGCCTCCAAAACACCGGGGAGCTGTTTTTT
TRBV9	TRBJ1-6	.	.	CASSYGHANSPLHF	TGTGCCAGCAGCTACGGACATGCCAATTCACCCCTCCACTTT
TRBV7-2	TRBJ2-4	.	many	CASSPAREKNIQYF	TGTGCCAGCAGCCCAGCAAGGGAGAAAAACATTCAGTACTTC
TRBV7-2	TRBJ1-6	.	many	CASSSPGQGLNSPLHF	TGTGCCAGCAGCTCCCCCGGCCAGGGACTCAATTCACCCCTCCACTTT
TRBV10-3	TRBJ1-1	.	many	CAIRQGPEAFF	TGTGCCATCAGACAGGGCCCTGAAGCTTTCTTT
TRBV2	TRBJ2-2	.	few	CASSDLRANTGELFF	TGTGCCAGCAGTGACCTCAGGGCTAACACCGGGGAGCTGTTTTTT
TRBV29-1	TRBJ2-3	TRBD2	few	CSVSTSGSFGDTQYF	TGCAGCGTTTCCACTAGCGGGAGCTTTGGAGATACGCAGTATTTT
TRBV20-1	TRBJ2-7	.	many	CSAWEYGDEQYF	TGCAGTGCTTGGGAGTATGGGGACGAGCAGTACTTC
TRBV6-5	TRBJ1-5	.	many	CASSYSLGNQPQHF	TGTGCCAGCAGTTACTCGTTGGGCAATCAGCCCCAGCATTTT
TRBV30	TRBJ1-6	TRBD1	.	CAWAGTGRMWNSPLHF	TGTGCCTGGGCCGGGACAGGAAGAATGTGGAATTCACCCCTCCACTTT
TRBV28	TRBJ1-6	.	many	CASSSDTMSSYNSPLHF	TGTGCCAGCAGTAGTGACACCATGAGCTCCTATAATTCACCCCTCCACTTT
TRBV29-1	TRBJ1-4	TRBD1	.	CSVGRGHNEKLFF	TGCAGCGTTGGAAGGGGGCATAATGAAAAACTGTTTTTT
TRBV6-1	TRBJ2-5	.	.	CASSPTRKAPQYF	TGTGCCAGCAGTCCGACACGCAAGGCCCCCCAGTACTTC
TRBV30	TRBJ2-6	.	few	CAWTGSGANVLTF	TGTGCCTGGACCGGCTCTGGGGCCAACGTCCTGACTTTC
TRBV7-2	TRBJ2-1	TRBD1	.	CASSHAAGTGVDNEQFF	TGTGCCAGCAGTCATGCAGCCGGGACAGGGGTCGACAATGAGCAGTTCTTC
TRBV30	TRBJ2-2	TRBD1	few	CAWRRWTGSNTGELFF	TGTGCCTGGCGAAGATGGACAGGGTCGAACACCGGGGAGCTGTTTTTT
TRBV12-5	TRBJ2-1	.	many	CASGFSLRDWEYNEQFF	TGTGCTAGTGGTTTCTCTCTAAGGGACTGGGAATACAATGAGCAGTTCTTC
TRBV29-1	TRBJ2-7	.	many	CSVVPGGYEQYF	TGCAGCGTTGTCCCCGGGGGCTACGAGCAGTACTTC